The present entry profiles one TCR beta chain with its context. Antigen specificity is unknown. Vbeta (60) and Jbeta (13) primers were used in the PCR. In the authors' methods: An analysis that came later counted 80 million or so unique TCR beta chains, approximately 11 million shared. Clones were sequenced by immunoSEQ multiplex PCR, and TCRdb holds only the in-frame ones, with some missing. D and trimming were read from the DNA, whereas the V and J calls and clone size are those reported in that table. This sample carries around 97,000 clones, under 80% of them seen once, and the ten largest clones take 10%. The CDR3 is made up of 14 amino acids. Looked up from germline, CDR1 is MNHNY and CDR2 is SVGAGI (reference sequence). The V gene lost 0 bases and the J gene lost 2 bases, with 7 bases spanning the gap. The data originate from a study of cytomegalovirus exposure and HLA in healthy donors. Study at large: Membership in the Caucasian-associated ancestry cluster was found for around 81% of nearly 400 genotyped donors.

Findings of the study overall: Follow-up analysis seemed to connect common viral pathogens with several of the most significant clusters identified. Analysis performed later found 16,951 TCR beta sequences associated with HLA alleles at 0.05 false discovery rate.

This chain links TRBV6-6 with TRBJ2-5; possible D gene TRBD1, 6 bases. The receptor was derived from a woman aged 18-29 years in good health and CMV-seropositive. Sequenced sample: PBMCs. The CDR3 DNA sequence: TGTGCCAGCAGTTACTCGCAGGGGCAAGAGACCCAGTACTTC. Its translation: CASSYSQGQETQYF.